This T cell receptor (beta chain) was profiled in a study of T cells in localized non-small cell lung cancer. Overall study results and limits: For the top 100 tumor clones, a median roughly 56 also appeared in adjacent lung. Tumor trailed uninvolved adjacent lung in T cell clonality, which peaked there.

Germline V gives CDR1 KGHSH, CDR2 LQKENI. The V gene end was trimmed by 3 bases and the J gene end by 5 bases; junction bases not matched to a gene: 10. The CDR3 extends over 16 amino acids. Generated by immunoSEQ multiplex PCR, the TCRdb table keeps only in-frame clones and is missing some. The sample holds about 18,000 clones, roughly nine tenths seen once. Worth noting for this clone: Antigen unknown.

The receptor comes from a woman aged 40 to 75 with stage I lung adenocarcinoma. V is TRBV18 and J is TRBJ2-5, with 9 bases that match TRBD1. Specimen: peripheral blood, collected before any cancer treatment. The CDR3: CASSPWTGDPFETQYF. In nucleotides, the CDR3 is TGTGCCAGCTCACCTTGGACAGGGGACCCGTTTGAGACCCAGTACTTC. Full variable domain (rest looked up from reference TRBV18 and TRBJ2-5): NAGVMQNPRHLVRRRGQEARLRCSPMKGHSHVYWYRQLPEEGLKFMVYLQKENIIDESGMPKERFSAEFPKEGPSILRIQQVVRGDSAAYFCASSPWTGDPFETQYFGPGTRLLVL.